The 30 T cell receptor beta chains below were found in one sample sequenced in a study of graft-versus-host responses after intestinal transplantation. Intraepithelial and lamina propria lymphocytes were freed from processed graft tissue. The repertoire was sequenced with immunoSEQ multiplex PCR; TCRdb's copy has only in-frame clones and lacks some. The table shows 12,000 or so clones, with roughly 77% occurring only once. The sequencing used ileum tissue, collected roughly 5 months after intestinal transplantation. The origin of the receptors is a human patient who received an intestinal transplant, so some T cells may come from the graft donor.

Of note for this clone: Its ends do not fully match the called genes, so a read error is possible. V and J are TRBV6-1 and TRBJ1-2, with D maybe TRBD1 (5 bases). Germline V lookup: CDR1 MNHNS, CDR2 SASEGT. This CDR3 region has 13 residues. The CDR3 region has the DNA TGTGCCAGCAGGGAAGGGGCCGTCTATGGCTACACCTTC. It yields the protein CASREGAVYGYTF.

The CDR3 bases are TGTGCCAGCACCCCAAGCGGGAACTCCTACAATGAGCAGTTCTTC. Amino acids: CASTPSGNSYNEQFF. The chain joins TRBV28 to TRBJ2-1; TRBD2 agrees at 7 bases. CDR1 and CDR2 from the germline V gene are MDHEN and SYDVKM. Germline trimming cut 7 bases from V and 0 bases from J; bases unmatched to any gene: 6. The CDR3 is 15 amino acids.

As to this clone: The same CDR3 arises from other DNA sequences in this sample as well. The chain carries TRBV2 and TRBJ1-2; D unresolved. The CDR3 extends over 11 amino acids. Germline V gene sequence: CDR1 SNHLY, CDR2 FYNNEI. V gave up 6 bases and J gave up 11 bases, with 13 bases separating them. CDR3 sequence reads: CASSPTSGYTF. The DNA for the CDR3 is TGTGCCAGCAGCCCGACATCTGGTTACACCTTC.

This clone has a single count. The V and J genes are TRBV5-1 and TRBJ2-2; the D gene is possibly TRBD2 (5 bases). CDR1 SGHRS and CDR2 YFSETQ come from the germline V gene. V lost 3 bases and J 5 bases, leaving 20 bases between the germline ends. The CDR3 has 17 residues. The chain's CDR3 is CASSSHRKSGATGELFF. The CDR3 DNA is TGCGCCAGCAGCTCACACCGTAAGAGCGGAGCGACCGGGGAGCTGTTTTTT.

The V gene is TRBV12-2, the J gene TRBJ2-5; the table's D call of TRBD2 was not tested on the DNA. TRBV12-2 is a known pseudogene. This CDR3 spans 15 amino acids. The CDR3 bases are TGTGCAAGTCGCTTAGGAGCGGGGCCCCGGGAGACCCAGTACTTC. Amino acids: CASRLGAGPRETQYF.

The V call is TRBV2, the J call TRBJ1-1; D not resolved. The CDR3 sequence is 14 residues long. The ends were cut back, 0 bases at V and 3 bases at J, with 8 bases in the middle. Germline CDR1 is SNHLY and CDR2 is FYNNEI. The CDR3 region has the DNA TGTGCCAGCAGTGAAGCGTTAGACTACACTGAAGCTTTCTTT. Its protein product is CASSEALDYTEAFF.

The chain carries TRBV7-2 and TRBJ1-4, with D possibly being TRBD1 (6 bases). The CDR3 consists of 14 residues. V gave up 7 bases and J gave up 8 bases, with 17 bases separating them. The V gene's germline CDR1 is SGHTA and CDR2 FQGNSA. The CDR3 region has the DNA TGTGCCAGCACCCCTCGGAGAGGGGGAGAAAAACTGTTTTTT. As protein: CASTPRRGGEKLFF. The variable domain in full, completed from reference TRBV7-2 and TRBJ1-4, reads GAGVSQSPSNKVTEKGKDVELRCDPISGHTALYWYRQSLGQGLEFLIYFQGNSAPDKSGLPSDRFSAERTGGSVSTLTIQRTQQEDSAVYLCASTPRRGGEKLFFGSGTQLSVL.

This chain connects TRBV9 to TRBJ2-5, with TRBD1 matching 9 bases. The length of the CDR3 is 15 residues. The germline CDR1 and CDR2 sequences are SGDLS and YYNGEE. V lost 0 bases to trimming and J lost 4 bases; unmatched junction nucleotides: 4. The CDR3 loop reads CASSVGTGDPETQYF. CDR3 coding DNA: TGTGCCAGCAGCGTAGGGACAGGGGACCCAGAGACCCAGTACTTC.

This clone was picked up a small number of times. The chain is built from TRBV9 and TRBJ2-3, with 12 nucleotides matching TRBD2. CDR3 size: 16 residues. Germline CDR1 and CDR2: SGDLS and YYNGEE. Trimming at V came to 0 bases and at J to 7 bases, leaving 6 bases not matched to a gene. The CDR3 here is CASSVGGLAGLNTQYF. CDR3 nucleotides: TGTGCCAGCAGCGTAGGAGGACTAGCGGGATTGAATACGCAGTATTTT.

The chain joins TRBV4-1 to TRBJ1-4; 10 bases agree with TRBD1. Unmatched junction bases numbered 2, after V lost 2 bases and J lost 8 bases. Germline loops: CDR1 MGHRA, CDR2 YSYEKL. The CDR3 sequence is 14 residues long. The CDR3 DNA reads TGCGCCAGCAGCCAATGGACAGGGGGGGAAAAACTGTTTTTT. Its protein is CASSQWTGGEKLFF.

By sample share, this clone is large (0.1 to 1%). The rearrangement uses TRBV7-8 and TRBJ2-5; 13 bases match TRBD2. Germline-derived CDR1 and CDR2 are SGHVS and FQNEAQ. The J segment lost 1 base and the V segment lost 4 bases, leaving 6 bases of the junction unmatched. The CDR3 has 17 amino acids. Written as DNA, the CDR3 is TGTGCCAGCAGCTACGGGACTAGCGGGGCCTTCCAAGAGACCCAGTACTTC. This translates into CASSYGTSGAFQETQYF.

The V gene is TRBV19, the J gene TRBJ2-3; 13 bases match TRBD2. V was clipped by 3 bases and J by 6 bases; unmatched bases: 9. Germline-derived CDR1 and CDR2 are LNHDA and SQIVND (reference sequence). The CDR3 runs 17 residues. This CDR3 is CASSILIGLAGEDTQYF. The CDR3 DNA sequence: TGTGCCAGTAGTATCTTGATCGGACTAGCGGGGGAGGATACGCAGTATTTT.

The genes are TRBV6-6 and TRBJ2-7; maybe TRBD2 (5 bases). The V gene lost 3 bases and the J gene lost 6 bases, with 12 bases spanning the gap. This CDR3 comprises 13 residues. In germline, CDR1 is MNHNY, CDR2 SVGAGI (reference sequence). The CDR3 region is CASSYLVGVEQYF. The CDR3 DNA follows: TGTGCCAGCAGTTATCTGGTCGGGGTCGAGCAGTACTTC.

CDR3 sequence: CASSGSSNNYGYTF. The CDR3 DNA sequence: TGTGCCAGCAGCGGCTCATCTAATAACTATGGCTACACCTTC. The J gene is TRBJ1-2, the V gene TRBV9, with D unclear. The CDR3 spans 14 residues. V was clipped by 3 bases and J by 1 base, with 10 bases between them. From germline, CDR1 is SGDLS and CDR2 YYNGEE.

In the case of this clone: The limits of the CDR3 on the DNA are not certain, so only TCRdb's listed CDR3 is given. The V call is TRBV7-8, the J call TRBJ2-7; TRBD2 reflects the table's D call only, with no check against the DNA. From germline, CDR1 is SGHVS and CDR2 FQNEAQ. The CDR3 contains 13 residues when both ends are counted. The CDR3 here is CASSLFGEGEQYF.

The V call is TRBV6-6, the J call TRBJ1-2; possible D gene TRBD1, 6 bases. Germline values: CDR1 MNHNY, CDR2 SVGAGI (reference sequence). Trimming cost V 2 bases and J 8 bases, with 15 bases left between them. This CDR3 spans 14 amino acids. DNA for the CDR3: TGTGCCAGCAGTTACGAGGGGGTATTGGGCGGCTACACCTTC. Residues: CASSYEGVLGGYTF.

This clone is labeled as medium-sized. This sample also contains other DNA sequences that code for the same CDR3. This chain connects TRBV5-1 to TRBJ1-3, with TRBD1 matching 7 bases. Germline V CDR1 and CDR2: SGHRS, YFSETQ. This CDR3 is 14 amino acids long. Unmatched junction bases numbered 2, after V lost 3 bases and J lost 2 bases. As DNA, the CDR3 is TGCGCCAGCAGCTCCCAGGGGGCTGGAAACACCATATATTTT. Translated, it gives CASSSQGAGNTIYF.

This sequence joins TRBV19 and TRBJ2-1; TRBD2 matches at 10 bases. After removal of 7 bases from V and 6 bases from J, the junction contained 3 bases not matched to a gene. The CDR3 extends over 13 amino acids. Germline CDR1 and CDR2: LNHDA and SQIVND (reference sequence). CDR3 loop: CASKTSGVNEQFF. The CDR3 bases are TGTGCCAGTAAAACTAGCGGGGTCAATGAGCAGTTCTTC.

This chain uses TRBV5-1 with TRBJ1-2, with TRBD1 matching 7 bases. The CDR3 length is 14 residues. After removal of 4 bases from V and 4 bases from J, the junction contained 7 bases not matched to a gene. Germline V lookup: CDR1 SGHRS, CDR2 YFSETQ. The CDR3: CASSPGQALYGYTF. As DNA, the CDR3 is TGCGCCAGCAGCCCTGGACAGGCCCTCTATGGCTACACCTTC.

This clone was counted once. The chain joins TRBV4-1 to TRBJ2-1; 8 positions match TRBD2. The germline CDR1 and CDR2 sequences are MGHRA and YSYEKL. This CDR3 has 16 amino acids. J lost 2 bases, V lost 2 bases, and 5 bases had no gene match. This CDR3 is CASSQFVAGPYNEQFF. CDR3 bases: TGCGCCAGCAGCCAATTCGTAGCGGGGCCCTACAATGAGCAGTTCTTC.

This chain joins TRBV7-9 and TRBJ2-1, with 7 bases aligning to TRBD1. Trimming removed 6 bases from V and 2 bases from J; junction bases left unmatched: 7. The CDR3 loop spans 15 amino acids. Looked up from germline, CDR1 is SEHNR and CDR2 is FQNEAQ (reference sequence). CDR3 nucleotide sequence: TGTGCCAGCAGGTTAACAGGGGTCCCCTACAATGAGCAGTTCTTC. The encoded protein is CASRLTGVPYNEQFF.

This chain uses TRBV2 with TRBJ2-3, with 7 bases matching TRBD1. Germline values: CDR1 SNHLY, CDR2 FYNNEI. The ends lost 7 bases at V and 0 bases at J; junction bases unmatched: 10. CDR3 length: 16 amino acids. The CDR3 DNA is TGTGCCAGCACCCTGGGACAGTCCCCTAGCACAGATACGCAGTATTTT. This gives the protein CASTLGQSPSTDTQYF.

The chain employs TRBV28 and TRBJ2-1; TRBD2 matches 7 bases. Germline V CDR1 and CDR2: MDHEN, SYDVKM. V shed 3 bases, J shed 7 bases, and the junction held 0 bases outside the gene matches. This CDR3 is 12 amino acids long. The CDR3 sequence: CASSLRGNEQFF. CDR3 nucleotide sequence: TGTGCCAGCAGTTTGCGGGGGAATGAGCAGTTCTTC. Full variable domain (outside the CDR3, taken from reference TRBV28 and TRBJ2-1): DVKVTQSSRYLVKRTGEKVFLECVQDMDHENMFWYRQDPGLGLRLIYFSYDVKMKEKGDIPEGYSVSREKKERFSLILESASTNQTSMYLCASSLRGNEQFFGPGTRLTVL.

The chain couples TRBV11-1 to TRBJ2-1, with 7 nucleotides matching TRBD2. This CDR3 region has 13 residues. V gave up 7 bases and J gave up 8 bases; unmatched junction bases: 8. Germline CDR1 and CDR2: SGHAT and FQDESV (reference sequence). As DNA, the CDR3 is TGTGCCAGCACACGGGGGGACCCCCATGAGCAGTTCTTC. Translation: CASTRGDPHEQFF.

The chain couples TRBV27 to TRBJ1-2; the match to TRBD1 covers 8 bases. The J segment lost 1 base and the V segment lost 4 bases, leaving 11 bases of the junction unmatched. The CDR3 extends over 17 amino acids. Germline V lookup: CDR1 MNHEY, CDR2 SMNVEV (reference sequence). CDR3 amino acids: CASSSSLGQGLNYGYTF. The DNA for the CDR3 is TGTGCCAGCAGTTCCTCCCTTGGACAGGGCCTTAACTATGGCTACACCTTC.

This sequence joins TRBV27 and TRBJ1-5; D is unclear. V was clipped by 2 bases and J by 4 bases, with 3 bases between them. The CDR3 totals 12 residues. Germline V CDR1 and CDR2: MNHEY, SMNVEV (reference sequence). CDR3 bases: TGTGCCAGCAGTTTACTTAATCAGCCCCAGCATTTT. As protein: CASSLLNQPQHF.

The chain recombines TRBV4-3 with TRBJ2-3, with 9 bases aligning to TRBD1. Looked up from germline, CDR1 is LGHNA and CDR2 is YSLEER. There are 15 residues in the CDR3. The V gene end was trimmed by 1 base and the J gene end by 5 bases; junction bases not matched to a gene: 4. DNA for the CDR3: TGCGCCAGCAGCCAAGGAACAGGGGGCCGAGATACGCAGTATTTT. This encodes CASSQGTGGRDTQYF.

This clone is medium-sized (0.01 to 0.1%) by share. This rearrangement joins TRBV9 to TRBJ2-5; TRBD2 matches at 9 bases. This CDR3 contains 15 residues. Germline V lookup: CDR1 SGDLS, CDR2 YYNGEE. The junction had 4 bases not matched to a gene; V was cut back by 2 bases and J by 2 bases. The CDR3 sequence is CASSVGTSIQETQYF. Here the CDR3 DNA reads TGTGCCAGCAGCGTGGGGACTAGCATACAAGAGACCCAGTACTTC. Full variable domain (missing parts from reference TRBV9 and TRBJ2-5): DSGVTQTPKHLITATGQRVTLRCSPRSGDLSVYWYQQSLDQGLQFLIQYYNGEERAKGNILERFSAQQFPDLHSELNLSSLELGDSALYFCASSVGTSIQETQYFGPGTRLLVL.

The rearrangement links TRBV7-2 to TRBJ2-1; weak D call: TRBD1 (5 bases). Trimming left V 1 base short and J 8 bases short, with 12 bases between. The CDR3 length is 14 residues. Germline V gene lookup returns CDR1 SGHTA and CDR2 FQGNSA. CDR3 region: CASSLVSLGDEQFF. CDR3 nucleotide sequence: TGTGCCAGCAGCTTAGTATCTTTAGGGGATGAGCAGTTCTTC.

The J gene is TRBJ2-1, the V gene TRBV11-3; 8 nucleotides match TRBD2. The V gene end was trimmed by 6 bases and the J gene end by 7 bases; junction bases not matched to a gene: 11. Germline CDR1 and CDR2: SGHNT and YENEEA. This CDR3 is built from 15 residues. The CDR3 coding sequence is TGTGCCAGCAGTTTCGGGGGGGCCCGGGCAAATGAGCAGTTCTTC. It encodes CASSFGGARANEQFF.